One and the same sample provided the 29 T cell receptor beta chains below, sequenced in a study of CD8 T cells in Susac syndrome (dated by TCRdb to 2018 to 2020). Receptors were amplified or captured by the immunoSEQ multiplex PCR assay. RNA was extracted using the RNeasy kit, and about 0.45 to 1 microgram was reverse transcribed with random hexamers. The public sequencing data were trimmed at Q25 with fastp and processed into clonotypes with MiXCR by TCRdb, which kept only in-frame beta chains. Every distinct CDR3 protein forms one entry, paired with its most common genes and DNA. The sample contains 180,000 or so distinct CDR3 sequences, approximately 94% of them found a single time. The ten largest clones add up to less than 0.12% of the sample. Sequenced sample: CD4+ T cells from PBMCs. Source of these receptors: a human donor in good health.

The chain has TRBV7-2 and TRBJ2-7; 14 positions agree with TRBD2. In germline, CDR1 is SGHTA, CDR2 FQGNSA. The J segment lost 3 bases and the V segment lost 5 bases, leaving 6 bases of the junction unmatched. CDR3 length equals 16 residues. CDR3 coding DNA: TGTGCCAGCAGCGCTCCCGGGACTAGCGGGAGCTACGAGCAGTACTTC. It translates to CASSAPGTSGSYEQYF.

This chain joins TRBV9 and TRBJ2-3; 9 nucleotides align to TRBD1. Per germline, CDR1 SGDLS and CDR2 YYNGEE. The CDR3 sequence is 15 residues long. With V trimmed by 4 bases and J by 3 bases, 6 bases remained unmatched. DNA for the CDR3: TGTGCCAGCAGCTATCGGACAGGGGATACAGATACGCAGTATTTT. The encoded protein is CASSYRTGDTDTQYF.

The rearrangement joins TRBV4-2 to TRBJ2-3; 8 bases fit TRBD2. Germline CDR1 and CDR2: LGHNA and YNFKEQ. This CDR3 is 14 amino acids long. Germline trimming cut 4 bases from V and 4 bases from J; bases unmatched to any gene: 4. The DNA for the CDR3 is TGTGCCAGCAGCCGTAGCGGGAAGGCAGATACGCAGTATTTT. This encodes CASSRSGKADTQYF.

The chain employs TRBV20-1 and TRBJ2-5; 14 bases agree with TRBD2. This CDR3 spans 13 amino acids. Germline-derived CDR1 and CDR2 are DFQATT and SNEGSKA (reference sequence). Unmatched junction bases numbered 1, after V lost 5 bases and J lost 5 bases. The CDR3 sequence is CSARTSGRETQYF. The CDR3 DNA sequence: TGCAGTGCTCGGACTAGCGGGAGGGAGACCCAGTACTTC.

CDR3 residues: CASSLAGRRGEQFF. Written as DNA, the CDR3 is TGTGCCAGCAGTTTAGCGGGGCGCAGGGGTGAGCAGTTCTTC. The chain employs TRBV12-3 or TRBV12-4 and TRBJ2-1, with D maybe TRBD1 (6 bases). There are 14 residues in the CDR3. The V gene lost 0 bases and the J gene lost 9 bases, with 12 bases spanning the gap.

The rearrangement joins TRBV27 to TRBJ2-7; 9 nucleotides align to TRBD1. The CDR3 runs 15 residues. Trimming removed 5 bases from V and 1 base from J; junction bases left unmatched: 6. CDR1 MNHEY and CDR2 SMNVEV come from the germline V gene (reference sequence). The CDR3: CASSLRQGVSYEQYF. CDR3 bases: TGTGCCAGCAGTCTCCGACAGGGGGTGTCCTACGAGCAGTACTTC.

V and J are TRBV7-3 and TRBJ1-2; D unresolved. This CDR3 contains 13 residues. Germline CDR1 SGHTA, CDR2 FQGTGA. With 5 bases removed from V and 5 bases from J, the gap between germline ends came to 12 bases. CDR3 sequence (DNA): TGTGCCAGCAGCCCGAGCCCCGGATATGGCTACACCTTC. Translating gives CASSPSPGYGYTF. The full variable domain, completed using reference TRBV7-3 and TRBJ1-2, is GAGVSQTPSNKVTEKGKYVELRCDPISGHTALYWYRQSLGQGPEFLIYFQGTGAADDSGLPNDRFFAVRPEGSVSTLKIQRTERGDSAVYLCASSPSPGYGYTFGSGTRLTVV.

This clonotype was counted a single time. The CDR3 DNA follows: TGTGCCAGCAGCCCGGGACAGCAGGGGACCACTGAAGCTTTCTTT. This encodes CASSPGQQGTTEAFF. The V and J genes are TRBV4-2 and TRBJ1-1; 7 bases are a match to TRBD1. The CDR3 consists of 15 residues. CDR1 is LGHNA, CDR2 YNFKEQ, per germline. With V trimmed by 4 bases and J by 4 bases, 9 bases remained unmatched.

This rearrangement joins TRBV7-2 to TRBJ1-2, with TRBD1 matching over 7 bases. CDR3 size: 12 residues. The V segment lost 6 bases and the J segment 6 bases; nucleotides outside the gene matches: 4. Germline V gene sequence: CDR1 SGHTA, CDR2 FQGNSA. The CDR3 DNA reads as TGTGCCAGCAGGCGAACAGGGGATGGCTACACCTTC. Amino acids: CASRRTGDGYTF.

This chain uses TRBV3-1 with TRBJ2-1; 9 bases fit TRBD2. Germline values: CDR1 LGHDT, CDR2 YNNKEL (reference sequence). V trimming: 0 bases; J trimming: 6 bases; junction bases outside the gene matches: 6. The length of the CDR3 is 16 residues. The CDR3 loop is CASSQDSAGGPNEQFF. The CDR3 DNA sequence: TGTGCCAGCAGCCAAGATTCGGCGGGAGGGCCCAATGAGCAGTTCTTC.

The CDR3 loop is CASSADVGPHQPQHF. The CDR3 nucleotides are TGCGCCAGCAGCGCAGATGTGGGCCCTCATCAGCCCCAGCATTTT. The chain employs TRBV5-1 and TRBJ1-5; D is ambiguous. The CDR3 runs 15 residues. Trimming left V 4 bases short and J 5 bases short, with 16 bases between. CDR1 SGHRS and CDR2 YFSETQ come from the germline V gene.

The chain uses TRBV2 and TRBJ1-4; D unresolved. The CDR3 contains 14 residues. V lost 7 bases and J 3 bases, leaving 12 bases between the germline ends. Germline V lookup: CDR1 SNHLY, CDR2 FYNNEI. CDR3 region: CASKRERANEKLFF. CDR3 nucleotides: TGTGCCAGCAAGCGGGAAAGGGCTAATGAAAAACTGTTTTTT.

The V gene is TRBV27, the J gene TRBJ2-7, with D perhaps TRBD1 (6 bases). The V end was cut by 6 bases, the J end by 1 base, with 7 bases between. Germline V gene sequence: CDR1 MNHEY, CDR2 SMNVEV (reference sequence). The CDR3 contains 12 residues. The CDR3 DNA follows: TGTGCCAGCAGGGACAGATCCTACGAGCAGTACTTC. It codes for CASRDRSYEQYF.

The chain employs TRBV30 and TRBJ1-2, with 7 bases identical to TRBD1. Germline V lookup: CDR1 GTSNPN, CDR2 SVGIG (reference sequence). The trim removed 4 bases at V and 8 bases at J, leaving 16 bases unmatched. This CDR3 is built from 15 residues. CDR3 in DNA: TGTGCCTGGACTCCCGGGACAGTGGTTGTAAGGGGCTACACCTTC. Residues: CAWTPGTVVVRGYTF.

V usage is TRBV7-6 and J usage is TRBJ2-3, with 8 positions matching TRBD2. The length of the CDR3 is 13 residues. V dropped 9 bases and J dropped 3; count of bases not matched to a gene: 5. Germline V CDR1 and CDR2: SGHVS, FNYEAQ. CDR3 sequence: CASQRGTTDTQYF. CDR3 bases: TGTGCCAGTCAGCGGGGGACGACAGATACGCAGTATTTT.

This chain joins TRBV19 and TRBJ2-3, with D maybe TRBD1 (6 bases). Germline V CDR1 and CDR2: LNHDA, SQIVND (reference sequence). Trimming left V 7 bases short and J 6 bases short, with 26 bases between. This CDR3 has 17 residues. The CDR3 bases are TGTGCCAGTACCAATTGGAGGACCAGGGGATATTTTGATACGCAGTATTTT. Protein product: CASTNWRTRGYFDTQYF.

This clonotype was seen only a few times. The chain uses TRBV7-2 and TRBJ1-1; the D gene is possibly TRBD1 (5 bases). This CDR3 region has 17 residues. V lost 2 bases and J 5 bases, leaving 21 bases between the germline ends. The germline V gene has CDR1 SGHTA and CDR2 FQGNSA. Written as DNA, the CDR3 is TGTGCCAGCAGCTTATACCCAGGGCGGGGACGGCGGACTGAAGCTTTCTTT. It translates to CASSLYPGRGRRTEAFF. Full variable domain (rest looked up from reference TRBV7-2 and TRBJ1-1): GAGVSQSPSNKVTEKGKDVELRCDPISGHTALYWYRQSLGQGLEFLIYFQGNSAPDKSGLPSDRFSAERTGGSVSTLTIQRTQQEDSAVYLCASSLYPGRGRRTEAFFGQGTRLTVV.

The chain joins TRBV14 to TRBJ2-5; TRBD2 matches 10 bases. This CDR3 has 15 residues. Trimming cost V 4 bases and J 5 bases; bases outside gene matches: 7. Germline loops: CDR1 SGHDN, CDR2 FVKESK. CDR3 residues: CASSRLAGGRETQYF. For the CDR3, the DNA is TGTGCCAGCAGCCGGTTAGCGGGAGGAAGGGAGACCCAGTACTTC.

The count of this clonotype is one. This rearrangement joins TRBV20-1 to TRBJ1-1; 7 positions agree with TRBD1. Per germline, CDR1 DFQATT and CDR2 SNEGSKA (reference sequence). The CDR3 is made up of 14 amino acids. Unmatched junction bases numbered 10, after V lost 6 bases and J lost 3 bases. The CDR3: CSASTGAAHTEAFF. CDR3 in DNA: TGCAGTGCGTCCACAGGGGCGGCTCACACTGAAGCTTTCTTT.

This sequence joins TRBV30 and TRBJ2-3, with TRBD1 identical over 7 bases. CDR3 length: 14 amino acids. Germline CDR1 is GTSNPN and CDR2 is SVGIG (reference sequence). V lost 7 bases to trimming and J lost 4 bases; unmatched junction nucleotides: 11. In DNA, the CDR3 is TGTGCCTCTACCGGGACAGTGGTTCCAGATACGCAGTATTTT. It specifies CASTGTVVPDTQYF.

V and J are TRBV29-1 and TRBJ2-3; D unclear. Germline V gives CDR1 SQVTM, CDR2 ANQGSEA. The CDR3 is 11 amino acids. The V gene lost 5 bases and the J gene lost 10 bases, with 13 bases spanning the gap. The DNA of the CDR3 is TGCAGCGTTCCCCTCGGAGCATCGCAGTATTTT. As protein: CSVPLGASQYF.

The rearrangement joins TRBV11-1 to TRBJ2-6, with D uncertain. V lost 2 bases and J lost 0, with 20 bases in between. The CDR3 runs to 20 residues. Germline V gene sequence: CDR1 SGHAT, CDR2 FQDESV (reference sequence). The CDR3 region is CASSLLQYFAADSGANVLTF. CDR3 DNA: TGTGCCAGCAGCTTACTTCAATATTTTGCCGCCGACTCTGGGGCCAACGTCCTGACTTTC.

The CDR3 loop reads CASVAGWDNEQFF. The CDR3 nucleotides are TGTGCCAGCGTAGCGGGATGGGACAATGAGCAGTTCTTC. This chain joins TRBV28 and TRBJ2-1, with 8 bases that match TRBD2. Germline lookup yields CDR1 MDHEN and CDR2 SYDVKM. V was clipped by 8 bases and J by 5 bases; unmatched bases: 5. This CDR3 spans 13 amino acids.

The chain employs TRBV6-2 or TRBV6-3 and TRBJ2-1; TRBD2 agrees at 9 bases. Germline V CDR1 and CDR2: MNHEY, SVGEGT. This CDR3 region has 15 residues. Germline trimming cut 6 bases from V and 6 bases from J; bases unmatched to any gene: 9. The CDR3 DNA follows: TGTGCCAGCAGGGAGGGAATAGCGGGAGTCAATGAGCAGTTCTTC. This gives the protein CASREGIAGVNEQFF.

This chain connects TRBV14 to TRBJ2-5; 7 bases line up with TRBD1. CDR1 and CDR2 (germline): SGHDN, FVKESK. This CDR3 spans 14 amino acids. V lost 4 bases and J lost 4; bases outside the gene matches: 6. The DNA of the CDR3 is TGTGCCAGCAGCCTGCAGCCAGGGGGAGAGACCCAGTACTTC. Encoded protein: CASSLQPGGETQYF.

The chain has TRBV9 and TRBJ1-5; TRBD1 agrees at 8 bases. The germline gives CDR1 SGDLS, CDR2 YYNGEE. J was trimmed by 5 bases and V by 3 bases; bases with no gene match: 4. This CDR3 has 14 amino acids. The CDR3 DNA reads TGTGCCAGCAGCGCTACAGGGGGTCATCAGCCCCAGCATTTT. This translates into CASSATGGHQPQHF.

The V gene is TRBV6-2 or TRBV6-3, the J gene TRBJ2-1; the D gene is possibly TRBD2 (7 bases). This CDR3 contains 14 residues. V was pared by 1 base and J by 9 bases, with 13 bases between. The V gene's germline CDR1 is MNHEY and CDR2 SVGEGT. The CDR3 DNA is TGTGCCAGCAGTTACTTCGGGGGGCAGGGTGAGCAGTTCTTC. It is translated as CASSYFGGQGEQFF.

The chain carries TRBV2 and TRBJ1-4, with no clear D. With 10 bases removed from V and 10 bases from J, the gap between germline ends came to 16 bases. Germline CDR1 reads SNHLY; CDR2 reads FYNNEI. This CDR3 comprises 12 residues. CDR3 sequence (DNA): TGTGCCACTGGGCCCTCGAGCGTAAAACTGTTTTTT. Its translation: CATGPSSVKLFF.

This clonotype was recorded once. V and J are TRBV29-1 and TRBJ2-5; D is perhaps TRBD1 (5 bases). CDR3 length equals 12 residues. Trimming removed 7 bases at V and 2 bases at J, with 11 bases between. From germline, CDR1 is SQVTM and CDR2 ANQGSEA. The CDR3 bases are TGCAGCGCCCGGACAAGTCAAGAGACCCAGTACTTC. Amino acids: CSARTSQETQYF.